The 13 T cell receptor beta chains listed next were all sequenced from one sample in a study of T cell clonality in common variable immunodeficiency. Some clones are missing from TCRdb's copy, which holds only in-frame ones; the method was immunoSEQ multiplex PCR. The sample holds 25,000 to 30,000 clones, and no clone turns up only once. Study-wide results and limits: In common variable immunodeficiency, TCR beta chains reportedly carried fewer deletions and N-nucleotide insertions.

These receptors lack a known antigen. Sequenced sample: peripheral blood mononuclear cells. The receptors here all came from a human donor with common variable immunodeficiency.

CDR3 residues: CASRDRGFSNQPQHF. The CDR3 bases that were read are TGTGCCAGTAGAGACAGGGGGTTTAGCAATCAGCCC. The chain combines TRBV19 with TRBJ1-5; 9 bases line up with TRBD1. The read ends 3 residues shy of where the CDR3 ends; the end is completed using the germline J gene. The V gene end was trimmed by 6 bases and the J gene end by 0 bases; junction bases not matched to a gene: 3. Germline CDR1 is LNHDA and CDR2 is SQIVND (reference sequence). This CDR3 spans 15 amino acids. Combining the CDR3 with reference TRBV19 and TRBJ1-5 gives the whole variable domain DGGITQSPKYLFRKEGQNVTLSCEQNLNHDAMYWYRQDPGQGLRLIYYSQIVNDFQKGDIAEGYSVSREKKESFPLTVTSAQKNPTAFYLCASRDRGFSNQPQHFGDGTRLSIL.

At least ten counts were recorded for this clone. Coverage ceases 3 residues before the CDR3 finishes, and the germline J gene fills in the end. The chain recombines TRBV5-1 with TRBJ2-5; 7 nucleotides match TRBD2. The CDR3 has 15 amino acids. With 2 bases clipped from V and 4 bases from J, the junction kept 8 bases outside the gene matches. CDR1 is SGHRS and CDR2 is YFSETQ in the germline V gene. The CDR3 DNA, read in part, is TGCGCCAGCAGCTTTGGCGGGAGCTTCCGAGAGACC. This codes for CASSFGGSFRET. The CDR3 as a whole reads CASSFGGSFRETQYF.

The CDR3 region is CASSLVTAEKLFF. Partial CDR3 DNA: TGTGCCAGCAGCTTAGTGACAGCCGAAAAA. V and J are TRBV7-9 and TRBJ1-4; tentatively, D is TRBD1 (5 bases). The read terminates 3 residues before the CDR3 end, so the remaining end is supplied by the germline J gene. The CDR3 extends over 13 amino acids. V lost 1 base to trimming and J lost 8 bases, with 8 bases between them. Germline-derived CDR1 and CDR2 are SEHNR and FQNEAQ (reference sequence).

There are many counts of this clone. The read ends 3 residues before the CDR3 terminus; that terminus is restored from the germline J gene. V is TRBV6-2 or TRBV6-3 and J is TRBJ2-3; 10 bases are shared with TRBD2. The V gene end was trimmed by 7 bases and the J gene end by 1 base; junction bases not matched to a gene: 5. The germline CDR1 and CDR2 sequences are MNHEY and SVGEGT. CDR3 length: 15 residues. The CDR3 reads CASTPGLAGTDTQYF. CDR3 DNA (partial): TGTGCCAGCACCCCCGGACTAGCGGGCACAGATACG.

This clone was seen repeatedly, ten times or more. Read data end 3 residues before the CDR3 end; the end is taken from the germline J gene. The chain is built from TRBV19 and TRBJ1-2; D may be TRBD1 (6 bases). Germline V gene data show CDR1 as LNHDA and CDR2 as SQIVND (reference sequence). This CDR3 comprises 12 residues. The sequenced part of the CDR3 DNA is TGTGCCAGTAGTACCCAGACAGGAGGC. This sequence encodes CASSTQTGG. The full-length CDR3 reads as CASSTQTGGYTF.

This clone was found a few times. The CDR3 extends 3 residues past the end of the read, so its final part is completed from the germline J gene. V and J are TRBV18 and TRBJ2-7; D may be TRBD1 or TRBD2 (6 bases each). Trimming removed 1 base from V and 2 bases from J, with 12 bases in between. Looked up from germline, CDR1 is KGHSH and CDR2 is LQKENI. The CDR3 runs 15 residues. CDR3 residues: CASSPLYREAYEQYF. CDR3 bases read: TGTGCCAGCTCACCACTATACAGGGAGGCCTACGAG.

This clone was observed at least ten times. The missing CDR3 end, 3 residues past where the read stops, is filled in from the germline J gene. The chain carries TRBV30 and TRBJ1-2; 10 nucleotides align to TRBD1. The CDR3 extends over 13 amino acids. The germline V gene encodes CDR1 GTSNPN and CDR2 SVGIG (reference sequence). The CDR3 spells CAWSRDRGWGYTF. The CDR3 bases that were read are TGTGCCTGGAGTCGGGACAGGGGTTGGGGC.

This clone was seen repeatedly, ten times or more. The CDR3 goes on 3 residues after the read ends, and that part is filled in from the germline J gene. The chain has TRBV9 and TRBJ1-1, with 8 bases lining up with TRBD1. V was clipped by 0 bases and J by 1 base; unmatched bases: 8. This CDR3 is 17 amino acids long. CDR1 is SGDLS, CDR2 YYNGEE, per germline. The chain's CDR3 is CASSVAPPDRGNTEAFF. The CDR3 bases that were read are TGTGCCAGCAGCGTAGCCCCCCCCGACAGGGGGAACACTGAA.

As to this clone: A clone one base away is much larger, so this may be a read error. The CDR3 goes on 3 residues after the read ends, and that part is filled in from the germline J gene. Other DNA sequences of this sample code for an identical CDR3. The chain carries TRBV29-1 and TRBJ2-3; no reliable D call. The CDR3 length is 11 residues. V was clipped by 6 bases and J by 4 bases, with 8 bases between them. CDR1 and CDR2 (germline): SQVTM, ANQGSEA. The chain's CDR3 is CSVSQSDTQYF. CDR3 bases read: TGCAGCGTGTCGCAGTCAGATACG.

There are a few counts of this clone. The read terminates 3 residues before the CDR3 end, so the remaining end is supplied by the germline J gene. The chain has TRBV19 and TRBJ2-7, with 12 positions matching TRBD2. The junction had 8 bases not matched to a gene; V was cut back by 5 bases and J by 6 bases. This CDR3 has 15 amino acids. Germline V gene sequence: CDR1 LNHDA, CDR2 SQIVND (reference sequence). The sequenced CDR3 bases are TGTGCCAGTAGTCCCCAAAAACTAGCGGGAGGCGAG. Its protein is CASSPQKLAGGE. The CDR3, in full, reads CASSPQKLAGGEQYF.

In its sample, this clone was seen many times. The read gets to within 3 residues of the CDR3 end, and the germline J gene fills in the rest. J is TRBJ2-5 and V is TRBV19; 16 nucleotides line up with TRBD2. J lost 4 bases, V lost 4 bases, and 3 bases had no gene match. CDR1 is LNHDA and CDR2 is SQIVND in the germline V gene (reference sequence). The CDR3 consists of 16 residues. Here the CDR3 reads CASSTGLAGGLETQYF. Incomplete CDR3 DNA: TGTGCCAGTAGTACGGGACTAGCGGGAGGGCTAGAGACC.

This clone was found a few times. The read ends 3 residues before the CDR3 terminus; that terminus is restored from the germline J gene. V is TRBV30 and J is TRBJ1-5; 7 bases fit TRBD1. The CDR3 totals 15 residues. V shed 0 bases, J shed 4 bases, and the junction held 6 bases outside the gene matches. Germline V CDR1 and CDR2: GTSNPN, SVGIG (reference sequence). The CDR3 sequence is CAWSVGDSRNQPQHF. CDR3 DNA (partial): TGTGCCTGGAGTGTCGGGGACAGCAGAAATCAGCCC.

This clone showed up many times. The DNA ends 3 residues before the CDR3 does, and the rest of the CDR3 is filled in from the germline J gene. This chain links TRBV20-1 with TRBJ2-1, with 11 bases identical to TRBD2. The V gene end was trimmed by 0 bases and the J gene end by 9 bases; junction bases not matched to a gene: 4. Germline-derived CDR1 and CDR2 are DFQATT and SNEGSKA (reference sequence). The CDR3 is 14 amino acids. CDR3 DNA (partial): TGCAGTGCTAGAGAACTAGCGGGAGTGAGTGAG. This translates into CSARELAGVSE. Given in full, the CDR3 is CSARELAGVSEQFF.